A selection of T cell receptor beta chains follows, all from one sample in a study of vaccination and CD4 T cells after COVID-19. For these receptors, no antigen is known. One entry per CDR3 protein, called by TCRdb with MiXCR from the PCR reads. The table lists over 10,000 distinct CDR3 sequences, roughly 75% of them singletons. What was sequenced was CD4+ T cells from blood, cultured in vitro. Source of these receptors: a human donor who had recovered from COVID-19. Both conserved end residues are part of each CDR3.

CDR3 protein	J gene	V gene
CASSYPSVGQAGWGNTEAFF	TRBJ1-1	TRBV6-2/TRBV6-3
CASRKDRDNQPQHF	TRBJ1-5	TRBV27
CATLRGSNQPQHF	TRBJ1-5	TRBV6-1
CASSPKRAQETQYF	TRBJ2-5	TRBV11-3
CASSSSRGRNEKLFF	TRBJ1-4	TRBV27
CATSSLEQGSYEQYF	TRBJ2-7	TRBV15
CSAHSSVQETQYF	TRBJ2-5	TRBV20-1
CASRRQGSMSYTF	TRBJ1-2	TRBV28
CASRHRNQPQHF	TRBJ1-5	TRBV19
CATSGVNQPQHF	TRBJ1-5	TRBV15
CASSTGTGSGANVLTF	TRBJ2-6	TRBV6-4
CATHPLGGREGQGTQYF	TRBJ2-5	TRBV21-1
CASSLGGPSYGYTF	TRBJ1-2	TRBV7-8
CASSFQGAMAFF	TRBJ1-1	TRBV6-2/TRBV6-3
CSARANRGANAEAFF	TRBJ1-1	TRBV20-1
CASSQLFRDRGGYTF	TRBJ1-2	TRBV4-3
CSAAPRQGQRTPLHF	TRBJ1-6	TRBV20-1